The rows below give T cell receptor beta chains drawn from one sample of a study of blood T cell repertoires in COVID-19. Using immunoSEQ multiplex PCR, the repertoire was profiled, and TCRdb retains in-frame clones only, with some absent. The sample includes roughly 100,000 clones, approximately 84% of them seen just once. The specimen sequenced was peripheral blood. Source of these receptors: a human donor in a cohort sampled during active COVID-19. CDR3s include the opening cysteine and the closing phenylalanine or tryptophan. The D gene is left open where the match is weak. A row's size may be missing; if present it is once, few, many or a size class.

size: .
D: .
J: TRBJ1-1
V: TRBV7-8
DNA: TGTGCCAGCAGCTCGACAGTAAAGAACACTGAAGCTTTCTTT
CDR3: CASSSTVKNTEAFF

size: .
D: .
J: TRBJ2-5
V: TRBV29-1
DNA: TGCAGCGTTGCCCAATCAGTTCCTCAGGGGCTAGGTGAGACCCAGTACTTC
CDR3: CSVAQSVPQGLGETQYF

size: .
D: .
J: TRBJ2-7
V: TRBV9
DNA: TGTGCCAGCAGCCCGCCGAGCTCCTACGAGCAGTACTTC
CDR3: CASSPPSSYEQYF

size: .
D: .
J: TRBJ1-1
V: TRBV2
DNA: TGTGCCAGCAGTGTCATGAACACTGAAGCTTTCTTT
CDR3: CASSVMNTEAFF

size: .
D: TRBD2
J: TRBJ2-3
V: TRBV6-4
DNA: TGTGCCAGCAGTGCACTAGCGGGGGCCTCAGATACGCAGTATTTT
CDR3: CASSALAGASDTQYF

size: .
D: TRBD2
J: TRBJ2-5
V: TRBV24-1
DNA: TGTGCCACCAGTGATCGGCTAGCGGGGAAAGAGACCCAGTACTTC
CDR3: CATSDRLAGKETQYF

size: .
D: .
J: TRBJ1-5
V: TRBV19
DNA: TGTGCCAGTAGGGGGGTCAACAGGGATCAGCCCCAGCATTTT
CDR3: CASRGVNRDQPQHF

size: .
D: .
J: TRBJ1-1
V: TRBV18
DNA: TGTGCCAGCTCTCCCGACAGGTTGAACACTGAAGCTTTCTTT
CDR3: CASSPDRLNTEAFF

size: .
D: TRBD1
J: TRBJ1-2
V: TRBV5-1
DNA: TGCGCCAGCAGCCCCGGGACAGGGGGCTATGGCTACACCTTC
CDR3: CASSPGTGGYGYTF

size: .
D: TRBD1
J: TRBJ1-4
V: TRBV3-1/TRBV3-2
DNA: TGTGCCAGCAGCCCGACAGGGGGATTCGAAAAACTGTTTTTT
CDR3: CASSPTGGFEKLFF

size: few
D: TRBD1
J: TRBJ1-6
V: TRBV10-3
DNA: TGTGCCATCAGTGGAGGACAGGGACCAAGGGATTCACCCCTCCACTTT
CDR3: CAISGGQGPRDSPLHF

size: .
D: TRBD1
J: TRBJ2-7
V: TRBV6-5
DNA: TGTGCCAGTCACTTGACAGGGAATTTATACGAGCAGTACTTC
CDR3: CASHLTGNLYEQYF

size: .
D: TRBD1
J: TRBJ2-2
V: TRBV25-1
DNA: TGTGCCAGCTTTTCGGGACAGGGGTTTACCGGGGAGCTGTTTTTT
CDR3: CASFSGQGFTGELFF

size: .
D: TRBD1
J: TRBJ1-2
V: TRBV6-6
DNA: TGTGCCAGCAGTTACTCTAGGGGGCAAAGTAGTGGCTACACCTTC
CDR3: CASSYSRGQSSGYTF

size: .
D: .
J: TRBJ1-2
V: TRBV7-9
DNA: TGTGCCAGCAGCTTTCAAACAGAAAAGTATGGCTACACCTTC
CDR3: CASSFQTEKYGYTF

size: .
D: .
J: TRBJ1-2
V: TRBV7-8
DNA: TGTGCCAGCAGCTTCGACAGGACCAACTATGGCTACACCTTC
CDR3: CASSFDRTNYGYTF

size: .
D: TRBD2
J: TRBJ2-7
V: TRBV28
DNA: TGTGCCAGCAAGCAAGCGGGGGGCTCCTACGAGCAGTACTTC
CDR3: CASKQAGGSYEQYF

size: .
D: .
J: TRBJ2-7
V: TRBV6-6
DNA: TGTGCCAGCAGCCGTACCTACGAGCAGTACTTC
CDR3: CASSRTYEQYF

size: .
D: TRBD2
J: TRBJ2-7
V: TRBV7-8
DNA: TGTGCCAGCAGCGAGCCTAGCGGGGGACCCTACGAGCAGTACTTC
CDR3: CASSEPSGGPYEQYF

size: .
D: TRBD1
J: TRBJ2-7
V: TRBV10-3
DNA: TGTGCCATCAGTGGAAGGACAGGGGGCAAGTACGAGCAGTACTTC
CDR3: CAISGRTGGKYEQYF

size: .
D: TRBD1
J: TRBJ1-5
V: TRBV7-8
DNA: TGTGCCAGCAGCCCCCACCGGACAGGATTAAATCAGCCCCAGCATTTT
CDR3: CASSPHRTGLNQPQHF

size: .
D: TRBD1
J: TRBJ1-2
V: TRBV6-2/TRBV6-3
DNA: TGTGCCAGCAGTTACGTCTGGACAGGGAGTAACTATGGCTACACCTTC
CDR3: CASSYVWTGSNYGYTF

size: .
D: .
J: TRBJ2-7
V: TRBV29-1
DNA: TGCAGCGTTGGACAGAGCTACGAGCAGTACTTC
CDR3: CSVGQSYEQYF

size: few
D: TRBD1
J: TRBJ2-5
V: TRBV14
DNA: TGTGCCAGCAGCCGTGGACAGGGTCTGGGGACCCAGTACTTC
CDR3: CASSRGQGLGTQYF

size: .
D: TRBD1
J: TRBJ1-2
V: TRBV6-1
DNA: TGTGCCAGCAGTGAAGCGAGGGACAGGGGAGCTAACTATGGCTACACCTTC
CDR3: CASSEARDRGANYGYTF

size: .
D: .
J: TRBJ1-1
V: TRBV28
DNA: TGTGCCAGCAGGCGGGGGGCAGGGGTGGCTGAAGCTTTCTTT
CDR3: CASRRGAGVAEAFF

size: .
D: TRBD2
J: TRBJ2-1
V: TRBV7-2
DNA: TGTGCCAGCAGCATAGCGGGGGGGCCACTTGAGCAGTTCTTC
CDR3: CASSIAGGPLEQFF